Listed below are T cell receptor beta chains from one sample, sequenced in a study of cytotoxic CD8 clonotypes in ibrutinib-treated CLL. Sequencing was performed with immunoSEQ multiplex PCR; in TCRdb, only in-frame clones are kept and a portion is missing. The sample holds about 21,000 clones, 74% seen once. The material sequenced was PBMCs, taken before ibrutinib treatment. The source of these receptors is a human donor with chronic lymphocytic leukemia. Both conserved end residues are part of each CDR3. Fields, in order: CDR3 DNA, CDR3 protein, clone size, J gene, D gene, V gene. A D gene is named only where the DNA matches it firmly. Clone size, where shown, is once, few, many, or a class for clones that have expanded.

TGTGCCAGCAGCCACGGACTAGCGGGCAGCACAGATACGCAGTATTTT CASSHGLAGSTDTQYF NA TRBJ2-3 TRBD2 TRBV5-4
TGTGCCAGTAGTATAGTCGGCGGTTACAATGAGCAGTTCTTC CASSIVGGYNEQFF once TRBJ2-1 NA TRBV19
TGTGCCAGCAGCTTGCACAGGGGGCGGACTGAAGCTTTCTTT CASSLHRGRTEAFF NA TRBJ1-1 TRBD1 TRBV11-2
TGCGCCAGCAGCCAGAGGGACAGATCTAACTATGGCTACACCTTC CASSQRDRSNYGYTF NA TRBJ1-2 TRBD1 TRBV5-1
TGTGCCAGCAGTTTTTATGGACAGGGAACTGAGACCCAGTACTTC CASSFYGQGTETQYF NA TRBJ2-5 TRBD1 TRBV28
TGTGCCAGCAGCCAACAGGGGGATGGGACTGAAGCTTTCTTT CASSQQGDGTEAFF NA TRBJ1-1 TRBD1 TRBV2
TGTGCCTGGACCGGTACCTACACCGGGGAGCTGTTTTTT CAWTGTYTGELFF NA TRBJ2-2 NA TRBV30
TGTGCCAGCAGCACAGGGGATTCGGACAGAGATGAGCAGTTCTTC CASSTGDSDRDEQFF NA TRBJ2-1 TRBD1 TRBV7-9
TGTGCCAGCAGTGAAGCGCGGGCGGGAGGGCCTTACAATGAGCAGTTCTTC CASSEARAGGPYNEQFF NA TRBJ2-1 TRBD2 TRBV2
TGCGCCAGCAGCCAATGGTGGGAGGCCACAGTGAACACTGAAGCTTTCTTT CASSQWWEATVNTEAFF NA TRBJ1-1 NA TRBV4-1
TGTGCCAGCAGTTTTGCCGGGGTTCCCTACGAGCAGTACTTC CASSFAGVPYEQYF NA TRBJ2-7 NA TRBV27
TGCGCCAGCAGCTTGGCCGGGACAGGGGCAAGTACAGATACGCAGTATTTT CASSLAGTGASTDTQYF NA TRBJ2-3 TRBD1 TRBV5-1
TGTGCCAGCAGTGTTCAGGGTGGAGAGACCCAGTACTTC CASSVQGGETQYF NA TRBJ2-5 NA TRBV6-1
TGTGCCAGCAGCCCGGGGCTTGGGAAGCAGTACTTC CASSPGLGKQYF once TRBJ2-7 NA TRBV6-1
TGCGCCAGCAGCGTATCAACAGGGGCAAACACTGAAGCTTTCTTT CASSVSTGANTEAFF NA TRBJ1-1 TRBD1 TRBV5-1
TGTGCCAGCAGTTTCGTACACGGATCGAACACCGGGGAGCTGTTTTTT CASSFVHGSNTGELFF NA TRBJ2-2 NA TRBV27
TGTGCCAGCAGCTTAGCGCTATCAGGGGCTGTCGGTAGATCCCACGAGCAGTACTTC CASSLALSGAVGRSHEQYF NA TRBJ2-7 NA TRBV7-6
TGTGCCAGCTCCCTGGATAGCGGTTCAACAGATACGCAGTATTTT CASSLDSGSTDTQYF NA TRBJ2-3 NA TRBV9
TGTGCCAGCAGGGCGGACAGGGTTTCCACTGAAGCTTTCTTT CASRADRVSTEAFF NA TRBJ1-1 TRBD1 TRBV6-4
TGTGCCATCAGTGAGACTACCCTAACCTACAATGAGCAGTTCTTC CAISETTLTYNEQFF NA TRBJ2-1 NA TRBV10-3
TGTGCCAGCAGTCCGGCGTCGACAGGGATCTCCGAGCAGTACTTC CASSPASTGISEQYF NA TRBJ2-7 TRBD1 TRBV28
TGTGCCAGCTCACCAATCCCCCAGGCGGACACTGAAGCTTTCTTT CASSPIPQADTEAFF NA TRBJ1-1 NA TRBV18
TGTGCCAGCAGGGGGGCTAGCGGGAGGGCAAGGACCTACGAGCAGTACTTC CASRGASGRARTYEQYF NA TRBJ2-7 TRBD2 TRBV27
TGTGCCAGCTCACCCGTTGATTGGGTTAGCGAACACAATGAGCAGTTCTTC CASSPVDWVSEHNEQFF NA TRBJ2-1 NA TRBV18
TGTGCCAGCAGCCCCGGGACAGGGATGGTTGCCGAAGCTTTCTTT CASSPGTGMVAEAFF NA TRBJ1-1 TRBD1 TRBV13
TGTGCCAGCAGTGAAGCGGGACGGATCCAAGAGACCCAGTACTTC CASSEAGRIQETQYF NA TRBJ2-5 NA TRBV25-1
TGTGCCAGCAGGATGGCCGGCGCGGACACCTACGAGCAGTACTTC CASRMAGADTYEQYF NA TRBJ2-7 NA TRBV25-1
TGTGCCAGCAGTTCTCGGGACTCACGAAGGACTAGCACAGATACGCAGTATTTT CASSSRDSRRTSTDTQYF NA TRBJ2-3 NA TRBV28
TGTGCCAGCAGCGTAGGCACAGCGAACTACGAGCAGTACTTC CASSVGTANYEQYF NA TRBJ2-7 NA TRBV9
TGCGCCAGCAGCTTAGGCAGGGTTTCCAACGAGCAGTACTTC CASSLGRVSNEQYF NA TRBJ2-7 NA TRBV5-1
TGTGCCAGCAGCTTAGACAGGCGTGAGCAGTTCTTC CASSLDRREQFF NA TRBJ2-1 NA TRBV7-8
TGTGCCAGCAGCTTACGCCGGGGGTTGGGCAATGAGCAGTTCTTC CASSLRRGLGNEQFF few TRBJ2-1 NA TRBV11-3
TGTGCCAGCAGCACCCCCGGGGACTATGGCTACACCTTC CASSTPGDYGYTF few TRBJ1-2 NA TRBV5-4
TGTGCCAGCAGTGCAAAGGGGAGACTAGCGGTCCAAGAGACCCAGTACTTC CASSAKGRLAVQETQYF NA TRBJ2-5 TRBD2 TRBV27
TGTGCCAGCAGCTTACGGAACACCGGGGAGCTGTTTTTT CASSLRNTGELFF NA TRBJ2-2 NA TRBV5-6
TGTGCCAGCAGCTTAGGGGCGGGATACGAGCAGTACTTC CASSLGAGYEQYF NA TRBJ2-7 NA TRBV11-2
TGTGCCAGCTGCCCAGGGGGGGGCCCAGAGACCCAGTACTTC CASCPGGGPETQYF NA TRBJ2-5 NA TRBV9
TGTGCCAGCAGTGGGTCTGACAGTGCAACTAATGAAAAACTGTTTTTT CASSGSDSATNEKLFF NA TRBJ1-4 NA TRBV2
TGTGCCAGCAGTTACTCCCTCAGGAGTTCCTACAATGAGCAGTTCTTC CASSYSLRSSYNEQFF NA TRBJ2-1 NA TRBV6-5
TGTGCCAGCAGCCCCCTAGCAGATACGCAGTATTTT CASSPLADTQYF NA TRBJ2-3 NA TRBV7-9
TGCGCCAGCAGCCAAGGAATTCGCCGGGACAGTAGCACAGATACGCAGTATTTT CASSQGIRRDSSTDTQYF NA TRBJ2-3 TRBD1 TRBV4-1
TGTGCCAGTAGTATACCTGGACCCTACAGGAACACTGAAGCTTTCTTT CASSIPGPYRNTEAFF NA TRBJ1-1 NA TRBV19
TGTGCCAGCAGCTTAGAAGCAGATACGCAGTATTTT CASSLEADTQYF NA TRBJ2-3 NA TRBV7-6